The 31 T cell receptor beta chains presented below share a single source sample, sequenced in a study of Ad26.COV2.S vaccination and SARS-CoV-2 variants. Noted treatment: some 20 received Ad26.COV2.S at low or high dose, single or two shots; 5 received placebo; per-sample allocation not given. Sampling was performed 63 days after the first vaccine or placebo injection. TCRdb's copy holds only in-frame clones and misses some; the assay was immunoSEQ multiplex PCR. This table holds 440,000 or so clones, around 92% found once. The starting material was peripheral blood, obtained in a trial of Ad26.COV2.S vaccine versus placebo. The receptors derive from a person between 18 and 59 years old who received the Ad26.COV2.S COVID-19 vaccine or a placebo.

This chain joins TRBV7-2 and TRBJ2-7; weak D call: TRBD2 (7 bases). Germline V CDR1 and CDR2: SGHTA, FQGNSA. The CDR3 covers 15 residues. The V end was cut by 2 bases, the J end by 3 bases, with 14 bases between. CDR3 protein: CASSLLGGAVYEQYF. The CDR3 DNA sequence: TGTGCCAGCAGCTTACTGGGGGGGGCGGTCTACGAGCAGTACTTC.

The CDR3 loop is CSASAPRYLEAFF. In DNA, the CDR3 is TGCAGTGCTAGTGCGCCGAGGTACCTTGAAGCTTTCTTT. The chain is built from TRBV20-1 and TRBJ1-1; no clear D gene. Trimming shortened V by 3 bases and J by 7 bases, and 15 bases separated the two germline ends. Looked up from germline, CDR1 is DFQATT and CDR2 is SNEGSKA (reference sequence). This CDR3 is 13 amino acids long.

This chain links TRBV25-1 with TRBJ2-5; 12 bases fit TRBD2. The CDR3 has 15 residues. Germline V lookup: CDR1 MGHDK, CDR2 SYGVNS. Losses at the gene ends were 3 bases for V and 4 bases for J; bases not matched to a gene: 3. The DNA of the CDR3 is TGTGCCAGCAGTGACGGACTAGCGGGGACAGAGACCCAGTACTTC. Protein sequence: CASSDGLAGTETQYF.

This clone was observed a handful of times. The rearrangement joins TRBV7-2 to TRBJ1-6; D unresolved. The CDR3 is 15 amino acids. The ends were cut back, 5 bases at V and 3 bases at J, with 11 bases in the middle. Germline values: CDR1 SGHTA, CDR2 FQGNSA. The CDR3 spells CASSAAGNYNSPLHF. The CDR3 region has the DNA TGTGCCAGCAGCGCGGCAGGCAACTATAATTCACCCCTCCACTTT.

The CDR3 DNA sequence: TGTGCCAGCACTTTGGCGGCGAACACCGGGGAGCTGTTTTTT. Protein product: CASTLAANTGELFF. The rearrangement links TRBV9 to TRBJ2-2, with no clear D. Trimming took off 6 bases at V and 0 bases at J, with 9 bases between the two ends. Germline V gene data show CDR1 as SGDLS and CDR2 as YYNGEE. The CDR3 has 14 residues.

This clone was detected once. CDR3 in amino acids: CAWSRLRQSTGELFF. In nucleotides, the CDR3 is TGTGCCTGGAGTCGATTGAGACAGTCAACCGGGGAGCTGTTTTTT. V gene TRBV30 combines with J gene TRBJ2-2, with D tentatively TRBD1 (5 bases). CDR3 length: 15 amino acids. The germline V and J ends were trimmed by 2 bases and 5 bases, with 15 bases remaining between them. The germline V gene encodes CDR1 GTSNPN and CDR2 SVGIG (reference sequence).

This sequence joins TRBV19 and TRBJ1-1; D uncertain. Germline CDR1 reads LNHDA; CDR2 reads SQIVND (reference sequence). The V and J ends lost 0 bases and 1 base respectively, with 18 bases between them. The CDR3 contains 18 residues. The DNA of the CDR3 is TGTGCCAGTAGTATAGATCCCTCTTACCTGACGAGGAACACTGAAGCTTTCTTT. This translates into CASSIDPSYLTRNTEAFF.

The rearrangement uses TRBV6-4 and TRBJ1-2; no clear D. The CDR3 contains 17 residues. CDR1 MRHNA and CDR2 SNTAGT come from the germline V gene. Between the trimmed V and J ends, which lost 10 bases and 0 bases, there was a span of 24 bases. The CDR3 region has the DNA TGTGCCAACCAAGATGGACTTCAACTGGACGCTAACTATGGCTACACCTTC. The encoded protein is CANQDGLQLDANYGYTF.

The chain uses TRBV7-2 and TRBJ2-5, with 9 bases lining up with TRBD2. The CDR3 is 15 amino acids. Unmatched junction bases numbered 9, after V lost 5 bases and J lost 5 bases. Germline CDR1 reads SGHTA; CDR2 reads FQGNSA. Written as DNA, the CDR3 is TGTGCCAGCAGCCCGCGGGGGGGCCCCGAGGAGACCCAGTACTTC. It translates to CASSPRGGPEETQYF.

This clone was seen just once. The chain is built from TRBV19 and TRBJ1-6, with D unclear. The germline V gene has CDR1 LNHDA and CDR2 SQIVND (reference sequence). This CDR3 spans 13 amino acids. V was clipped by 5 bases and J by 10 bases, with 12 bases between them. The CDR3 DNA reads TGTGCCAGTAGTCTCGCGTCCGGGTCACCCCTCCACTTT. Amino acids: CASSLASGSPLHF.

The J gene is TRBJ2-5, the V gene TRBV12-5; no reliable D call. V was pared by 2 bases and J by 0 bases, with 7 bases between. The CDR3 totals 14 residues. Germline V gene sequence: CDR1 LGHNT, CDR2 FRNRAP. CDR3 nucleotides: TGTGCTAGTGGTTTGTTACCTCACCAAGAGACCCAGTACTTC. This gives the protein CASGLLPHQETQYF.

The rearrangement uses TRBV7-9 and TRBJ1-1; TRBD1 aligns across 9 bases. The CDR3 loop spans 14 amino acids. V dropped 5 bases and J dropped 2; count of bases not matched to a gene: 3. CDR1 is SEHNR and CDR2 is FQNEAQ in the germline V gene (reference sequence). CDR3 sequence: CASSIQGANTEAFF. The CDR3 nucleotides read TGTGCCAGCAGCATACAGGGGGCCAACACTGAAGCTTTCTTT. The full variable domain, with the rest looked up from reference TRBV7-9 and TRBJ1-1, is DTGVSQNPRHKITKRGQNVTFRCDPISEHNRLYWYRQTLGQGPEFLTYFQNEAQLEKSRLLSDRFSAERPKGSFSTLEIQRTEQGDSAMYLCASSIQGANTEAFFGQGTRLTVV.

The rearrangement links TRBV4-3 to TRBJ1-1, with a tentative D call TRBD1 (5 bases). The germline CDR1 and CDR2 sequences are LGHNA and YSLEER. The CDR3 is 14 residues long. V was clipped by 4 bases and J by 7 bases, with 16 bases between them. CDR3 region: CASSPTTNRIEAFF. In DNA, the CDR3 is TGCGCCAGCAGCCCAACGACTAACAGGATTGAAGCTTTCTTT.

This sequence joins TRBV21-1 and TRBJ2-7; the table names TRBD2, a call not compared with the DNA. TRBV21-1 is a pseudogene. The CDR3 consists of 11 residues. This CDR3 reads CASSNPLEQYF. The DNA of the CDR3 is TGTGCCAGCAGCAACCCACTCGAGCAGTACTTC.

This clone was found once. Other DNA sequences in this specimen translate into the identical CDR3. The chain recombines TRBV7-9 with TRBJ2-7, with TRBD2 as a possible D gene (5 bases). Germline CDR1 reads SEHNR; CDR2 reads FQNEAQ (reference sequence). The V and J ends lost 3 bases and 0 bases respectively, with 9 bases between them. CDR3 size: 14 residues. The CDR3, as DNA: TGTGCCAGCAGCTTGGGCAGCGGCTCCTACGAGCAGTACTTC. The encoded protein is CASSLGSGSYEQYF.

The CDR3 protein is CSANQGYEQYF. CDR3 DNA: TGCAGTGCCAACCAGGGTTACGAGCAGTACTTC. V and J are TRBV20-1 and TRBJ2-7; possible D gene TRBD1, 5 bases. The CDR3 runs 11 residues. The germline V and J ends were trimmed by 6 bases and 4 bases, with 10 bases remaining between them. CDR1 and CDR2 from the germline V gene are DFQATT and SNEGSKA (reference sequence).

The chain uses TRBV18 and TRBJ1-4; weak D call: TRBD1 (6 bases). Germline V gives CDR1 KGHSH, CDR2 LQKENI. V was shortened by 4 bases and J by 0 bases, with 21 bases between the two germline ends. There are 19 residues in the CDR3. CDR3 protein: CASSLTGPSQFSTNEKLFF. DNA of the CDR3: TGTGCCAGCTCACTTACAGGGCCCTCCCAGTTTTCAACTAATGAAAAACTGTTTTTT. Supplemented by reference TRBV18 and TRBJ1-4, the full variable domain reads NAGVMQNPRHLVRRRGQEARLRCSPMKGHSHVYWYRQLPEEGLKFMVYLQKENIIDESGMPKERFSAEFPKEGPSILRIQQVVRGDSAAYFCASSLTGPSQFSTNEKLFFGSGTQLSVL.

This clone appeared a single time. The CDR3 nucleotides are TGTGCCAGCAGCCAAGTGTTGGGGAATCAGCCCCAGCATTTT. Encoded protein: CASSQVLGNQPQHF. This chain links TRBV3-1 (or the pseudogene TRBV3-2) with TRBJ1-5; D not certain. Germline assignment: CDR1 LGHDT and CDR2 YNNKEL (reference sequence). Trimming left V 1 base short and J 4 bases short, with 8 bases between. The CDR3 is made up of 14 amino acids.

The chain uses TRBV5-6 and TRBJ2-4; 8 positions match TRBD1. The CDR3 is 14 residues long. Germline CDR1 and CDR2: SGHDT and YYEEEE. J was trimmed by 4 bases and V by 3 bases; bases with no gene match: 3. The CDR3: CASSYWTGKNIQYF. In DNA, the CDR3 is TGTGCCAGCAGCTACTGGACAGGGAAAAACATTCAGTACTTC.

The chain links TRBV13 to TRBJ2-3; possible D gene TRBD2, 6 bases. Germline V gene sequence: CDR1 PRHDT, CDR2 FYEKMQ (reference sequence). The V end lost 5 bases, the J end lost 0 bases, and 12 bases lay between the germline ends. The CDR3 contains 15 residues. The CDR3 DNA reads TGTGCCAGCAGCCTGGGAGGTTATAGCACAGATACGCAGTATTTT. Encoded protein: CASSLGGYSTDTQYF.

The table lists this clone with a count of one. This chain connects TRBV4-3 to TRBJ2-2, with no clear D. The ends were cut back, 0 bases at V and 1 base at J, with 12 bases in the middle. CDR3 size: 17 residues. Germline V gene data show CDR1 as LGHNA and CDR2 as YSLEER. CDR3 amino acids: CASSQDLPGLNTGELFF. Written as DNA, the CDR3 is TGCGCCAGCAGCCAAGATTTGCCAGGCTTGAACACCGGGGAGCTGTTTTTT.

The chain combines TRBV19 with TRBJ1-3; D call uncertain. Germline V CDR1 and CDR2: LNHDA, SQIVND (reference sequence). CDR3 length: 12 amino acids. V was shortened by 5 bases and J by 9 bases, with 11 bases between the two germline ends. CDR3 nucleotide sequence: TGTGCCAGTAGTCCGTTTGACGGCACCATATATTTT. Translating gives CASSPFDGTIYF. The complete variable domain, with remaining parts taken from reference TRBV19 and TRBJ1-3, reads DGGITQSPKYLFRKEGQNVTLSCEQNLNHDAMYWYRQDPGQGLRLIYYSQIVNDFQKGDIAEGYSVSREKKESFPLTVTSAQKNPTAFYLCASSPFDGTIYFGEGSWLTVV.

The J gene is TRBJ2-1, the V gene TRBV7-2; 9 bases agree with TRBD2. The V segment lost 8 bases and the J segment 4 bases; nucleotides outside the gene matches: 6. Germline V gene data show CDR1 as SGHTA and CDR2 as FQGNSA. There are 14 residues in the CDR3. CDR3 DNA: TGTGCCAGCCGGGGCGGGGGGGCGTACAATGAGCAGTTCTTC. Residues: CASRGGGAYNEQFF.

The chain couples TRBV7-2 to TRBJ2-7; D is uncertain. The CDR3 sequence is 14 residues long. V was clipped by 2 bases and J by 1 base, with 9 bases between them. The germline V gene encodes CDR1 SGHTA and CDR2 FQGNSA. DNA of the CDR3: TGTGCCAGCAGCTTACAACTGACTTCCTACGAGCAGTACTTC. This gives the protein CASSLQLTSYEQYF.

The chain carries TRBV3-1 (or the pseudogene TRBV3-2) and TRBJ2-7; D is ambiguous. V lost 2 bases to trimming and J lost 0 bases, with 2 bases between them. The germline CDR1 and CDR2 sequences are LGHDT and YNNKEL (reference sequence). The CDR3 loop spans 12 amino acids. CDR3 DNA sequence: TGTGCCAGCAGCCAATACTCCTACGAGCAGTACTTC. Translated: CASSQYSYEQYF.

The chain combines TRBV5-1 with TRBJ1-5, with 7 bases matching TRBD1. V lost 4 bases and J lost 6; bases outside the gene matches: 13. The germline V gene encodes CDR1 SGHRS and CDR2 YFSETQ. This CDR3 contains 16 residues. The CDR3 reads CASSPEGGTAGQPQHF. The CDR3 DNA sequence: TGCGCCAGCAGCCCCGAGGGAGGGACAGCCGGTCAGCCCCAGCATTTT.

CDR3 in DNA: TGTGCCAGCAGTTTATTGTTCCCGGCCAGCACAGATACGCAGTATTTT. Residues: CASSLLFPASTDTQYF. The chain combines TRBV28 with TRBJ2-3; D gene ambiguous. Trimming left V 1 base short and J 0 bases short, with 11 bases between. The germline V gene has CDR1 MDHEN and CDR2 SYDVKM. The length of the CDR3 is 16 residues.

Comments on this clone: Other nucleotide sequences in the sample specify the same CDR3. The gene calls are TRBV5-1 and TRBJ1-6, with 7 bases that match TRBD1. V gave up 0 bases and J gave up 7 bases; unmatched junction bases: 1. CDR1 is SGHRS, CDR2 YFSETQ, per germline. The CDR3 consists of 14 residues. For the CDR3, the DNA is TGCGCCAGCAGCTTGGGACAGGGAAATTCACCCCTCCACTTT. Encoded protein: CASSLGQGNSPLHF.

The chain links TRBV3-1 (or the pseudogene TRBV3-2) to TRBJ2-1, with 11 bases fitting TRBD2. Germline assignment: CDR1 LGHDT and CDR2 YNNKEL (reference sequence). V lost 5 bases to trimming and J lost 7 bases; unmatched junction nucleotides: 7. This CDR3 has 15 residues. CDR3 loop: CASSVAGGPINEQFF. The CDR3 DNA sequence: TGTGCCAGCAGCGTAGCGGGGGGGCCCATAAATGAGCAGTTCTTC.

The chain employs TRBV21-1 and TRBJ1-1. TRBV21-1 is deemed a pseudogene. This CDR3 spans 15 amino acids. CDR3 region: CASSKGWGDANEAFF. In DNA form, the CDR3 reads TGTGCCAGCAGCAAAGGGTGGGGGGACGCTAATGAAGCTTTCTTT.

The chain carries TRBV5-1 and TRBJ1-6, with D possibly TRBD1 on 6 matching bases. This CDR3 is 17 amino acids long. Germline loops: CDR1 SGHRS, CDR2 YFSETQ. V was trimmed by 4 bases and J by 0 bases, leaving 14 bases between them. The CDR3 nucleotides read TGCGCCAGCAGCCTCAGACAGGCCCGCTCCTATAATTCACCCCTCCACTTT. This sequence encodes CASSLRQARSYNSPLHF.